This TCR beta chain was recovered during a study of radiotherapy plus CTLA-4 blockade in lung cancer. Germline V lookup: CDR1 SEHNR, CDR2 FQNEAQ (reference sequence). The CDR3 contains 15 residues. V lost 5 bases and J lost 2, with 15 bases in between. The repertoire was sequenced with immunoSEQ multiplex PCR; TCRdb's copy has only in-frame clones and lacks some. The table includes roughly 88,000 clones, under 90% detected once. The chain has TRBV7-9 and TRBJ1-1; no definite D call. The receptor comes from a human donor with non-small cell lung cancer who had stable disease on radiotherapy plus ipilimumab. Source: peripheral blood, taken from a patient treated with radiotherapy plus ipilimumab. This chain's CDR3 is CASSPPRRSNTEAFF. The CDR3 DNA follows: TGTGCCAGCAGCCCCCCTCGCAGAAGCAACACTGAAGCTTTCTTT.